The following is a T cell receptor beta chain sequence with its context. This entry comes from a study of blood T cell repertoires in COVID-19. At the level of the study: COVID-19 samples from acute and convalescent phases originated in the United States, Italy and Spain. T cells, B-cell-depleted T cells, or PBMCs supplied cDNA or gDNA.

Original analysis: Estimation of nucleated cell counts relied on the amplification of reference gene primers. Profiled with immunoSEQ multiplex PCR; TCRdb holds only in-frame clones, not every one. The V and J calls and clone size come from that table; D and trimming were worked out from the DNA. The data hold fewer than 75,000 clones, with 70% to 85% observed a single time. Trimming took 1 base from V and 4 from J, leaving 10 bases between them. This CDR3 is 15 amino acids long. Germline lookup yields CDR1 LGHDT and CDR2 YNNKEL (reference sequence). The origin of this receptor is a human donor in a cohort sampled during active COVID-19. The sample taken for sequencing was peripheral blood. The chain joins TRBV3-1 (or the pseudogene TRBV3-2) to TRBJ1-4, with a possible D match to TRBD1 (5 bases). The CDR3 protein is CASSQGGALNEKLFF. CDR3 bases: TGTGCCAGCAGCCAAGGCGGGGCGCTTAATGAAAAACTGTTTTTT.